This passage covers 18 T cell receptor beta chains from one sample sequenced in a study of T cell responses to AZD1222 COVID-19 vaccine. Generated by immunoSEQ multiplex PCR, the TCRdb table keeps only in-frame clones and is missing some. The sample yields about 73,000 clones, approximately 89% seen once. The source material was peripheral blood, sampled 28 days after the second AZD1222 dose. These receptors all come from an adult who received the AZD1222 COVID-19 vaccine.

V is TRBV19 and J is TRBJ2-3; TRBD2 matches at 8 bases. The CDR3 contains 15 residues. Looked up from germline, CDR1 is LNHDA and CDR2 is SQIVND (reference sequence). Trimming removed 3 bases from V and 0 bases from J; junction bases left unmatched: 2. The CDR3 reads CASSISGKSTDTQYF. In DNA form, the CDR3 reads TGTGCCAGTAGTATTAGCGGGAAAAGCACAGATACGCAGTATTTT.

This chain joins TRBV15 and TRBJ2-3, with 9 bases fitting TRBD2. This CDR3 has 16 amino acids. V lost 6 bases, J lost 2 bases, and 9 bases stayed unmatched. The germline V gene has CDR1 LNHNV and CDR2 YYDKDF (reference sequence). The chain's CDR3 is CATSTGTSPSTDTQYF. The CDR3 coding sequence is TGTGCCACCAGTACCGGGACTAGCCCGTCCACAGATACGCAGTATTTT. Complete variable domain (other parts from reference TRBV15 and TRBJ2-3): DAMVIQNPRYQVTQFGKPVTLSCSQTLNHNVMYWYQQKSSQAPKLLFHYYDKDFNNEADTPDNFQSRRPNTSFCFLDIRSPGLGDTAMYLCATSTGTSPSTDTQYFGPGTRLTVL.

Here the CDR3 reads CASRQGASGNTIYF. In DNA, the CDR3 is TGTGCCAGCAGACAGGGAGCCTCTGGAAACACCATATATTTT. The V gene is TRBV3-1 (or the pseudogene TRBV3-2), the J gene TRBJ1-3, with D perhaps matching TRBD1 (6 bases). The CDR3 spans 14 residues. CDR1 and CDR2 (germline): LGHDT, YNNKEL (reference sequence). V shed 6 bases and J shed 0 bases, with 9 bases lying between them.

This chain connects TRBV3-1 (or the pseudogene TRBV3-2) to TRBJ1-1, with D possibly matching TRBD1 (5 bases). This CDR3 spans 18 amino acids. V shed 4 bases and J shed 1 base, with 22 bases lying between them. The germline gives CDR1 LGHDT, CDR2 YNNKEL (reference sequence). The CDR3 region is CASSLSSQGVWANTEAFF. The CDR3 DNA is TGTGCCAGCAGCCTTTCATCCCAGGGAGTTTGGGCGAACACTGAAGCTTTCTTT.

V is TRBV7-2 and J is TRBJ1-5, with a tentative D call TRBD1 (6 bases). The CDR3 is made up of 16 amino acids. CDR1 SGHTA and CDR2 FQGNSA come from the germline V gene. V lost 3 bases to trimming and J lost 0 bases, with 12 bases between them. CDR3 DNA: TGTGCCAGCAGCTTGGGGGGCCATTATAGCAATCAGCCCCAGCATTTT. It encodes CASSLGGHYSNQPQHF.

The V and J genes are TRBV28 and TRBJ1-2; the match to TRBD1 covers 7 bases. Trimming cost V 0 bases and J 0 bases; bases outside gene matches: 10. The germline V gene encodes CDR1 MDHEN and CDR2 SYDVKM. The CDR3 contains 18 residues. The CDR3 sequence is CASSLWGPGTAPNYGYTF. The CDR3 DNA is TGTGCCAGCAGTTTATGGGGCCCCGGGACAGCCCCTAACTATGGCTACACCTTC.

This clone was seen a few times. The CDR3 region is CASSLVSGSNQPQHF. CDR3 coding DNA: TGTGCCAGCAGCTTAGTGTCGGGTAGCAATCAGCCCCAGCATTTT. The V call is TRBV7-2, the J call TRBJ1-5; D call uncertain. The germline V gene encodes CDR1 SGHTA and CDR2 FQGNSA. CDR3 length: 15 residues. Trimming cost V 1 base and J 0 bases, with 7 bases left between them.

The chain couples TRBV6-5 to TRBJ1-1; no definite D call. Per the germline V gene, CDR1 is MNHEY and CDR2 is SVGAGI. V gave up 0 bases and J gave up 0 bases, with 8 bases separating them. The CDR3 has 15 amino acids. CDR3 in DNA: TGTGCCAGCAGTTACTCGAAGTTGCTGAACACTGAAGCTTTCTTT. This gives the protein CASSYSKLLNTEAFF.

This clone was detected only once. The rearrangement joins TRBV18 to TRBJ2-7, with D unclear. From germline, CDR1 is KGHSH and CDR2 LQKENI. This CDR3 has 12 residues. Trimming stripped 4 bases from V and 3 bases from J, with 7 bases between. This CDR3 reads CASSLQDYEQYF. In DNA, the CDR3 is TGTGCCAGCTCACTACAAGACTACGAGCAGTACTTC.

V and J are TRBV18 and TRBJ2-1; no firm D call. The V and J ends lost 2 bases and 1 base respectively, with 12 bases between them. CDR1 and CDR2 (germline): KGHSH, LQKENI. This CDR3 has 16 amino acids. In DNA, the CDR3 is TGTGCCAGCTCACCAGGGAACGGTGGGTCCTACAATGAGCAGTTCTTC. Amino acid sequence: CASSPGNGGSYNEQFF.

The V gene is TRBV28, the J gene TRBJ2-7; 10 bases fit TRBD1. Germline V lookup: CDR1 MDHEN, CDR2 SYDVKM. Losses at the gene ends were 2 bases for V and 1 base for J; bases not matched to a gene: 5. This CDR3 spans 16 amino acids. CDR3 residues: CASSLVGTGVSYEQYF. In nucleotides, the CDR3 is TGTGCCAGCAGTTTAGTCGGGACAGGGGTGTCCTACGAGCAGTACTTC. Full variable domain (missing parts from reference TRBV28 and TRBJ2-7): DVKVTQSSRYLVKRTGEKVFLECVQDMDHENMFWYRQDPGLGLRLIYFSYDVKMKEKGDIPEGYSVSREKKERFSLILESASTNQTSMYLCASSLVGTGVSYEQYFGPGTRLTVT.

V and J are TRBV6-5 and TRBJ2-7; D not certain. Germline V gene sequence: CDR1 MNHEY, CDR2 SVGAGI. Trimming shortened V by 7 bases and J by 3 bases, and 13 bases separated the two germline ends. This CDR3 has 13 amino acids. CDR3 nucleotide sequence: TGTGCCAGCAACGGTACAGTGTGCTACGAGCAGTACTTC. Translating gives CASNGTVCYEQYF.

The rearrangement uses TRBV6-1 and TRBJ1-1, with D perhaps TRBD1 (5 bases). This CDR3 region has 15 residues. From germline, CDR1 is MNHNS and CDR2 SASEGT. V was clipped by 2 bases and J by 4 bases, with 14 bases between them. CDR3 DNA: TGTGCCAGCAGTGAAAGTACCTCTGGGGGCACTGAAGCTTTCTTT. It is translated as CASSESTSGGTEAFF.

The chain joins TRBV19 to TRBJ1-4, with 7 bases aligning to TRBD1. V was clipped by 4 bases and J by 13 bases; unmatched bases: 12. The length of the CDR3 is 14 residues. The germline CDR1 and CDR2 sequences are LNHDA and SQIVND (reference sequence). The CDR3 region is CASSTTGARMGLFF. DNA of the CDR3: TGTGCCAGTAGTACTACAGGGGCCCGGATGGGACTGTTTTTT.

CDR3 DNA sequence: TGTGCCAGCAGCCCAGCCCAGCCCCAAGAGACCCAGTACTTC. It translates to CASSPAQPQETQYF. The V call is TRBV11-1, the J call TRBJ2-5; D is unclear. With 5 bases removed from V and 1 base from J, the gap between germline ends came to 11 bases. Germline CDR1 SGHAT, CDR2 FQDESV (reference sequence). The CDR3 has 14 residues.

The rearrangement joins TRBV5-4 to TRBJ2-2, with TRBD1 matching 7 bases. The CDR3 is made up of 15 amino acids. V lost 7 bases to trimming and J lost 1 base; unmatched junction nucleotides: 7. Germline CDR1 reads SGHNT; CDR2 reads YYREEE (reference sequence). CDR3 DNA sequence: TGTGCCAGCCGCCCGACAGGGTTGAACACCGGGGAGCTGTTTTTT. It encodes CASRPTGLNTGELFF.

V is TRBV18 and J is TRBJ2-5; 8 nucleotides line up with TRBD2. This CDR3 has 15 amino acids. The trim removed 5 bases at V and 1 base at J, leaving 6 bases unmatched. Germline loops: CDR1 KGHSH, CDR2 LQKENI. CDR3 DNA: TGTGCCAGCTCAAGAGCGGGAGTCTTCCAAGAGACCCAGTACTTC. This encodes CASSRAGVFQETQYF.

The chain is built from TRBV5-1 and TRBJ1-1; D not certain. V was trimmed by 4 bases and J by 0 bases, leaving 16 bases between them. The CDR3 has 16 residues. CDR1 SGHRS and CDR2 YFSETQ come from the germline V gene. The CDR3, as DNA: TGCGCCAGCAGCCGTAACAGTCCGGGAGTGAACACTGAAGCTTTCTTT. Its translation: CASSRNSPGVNTEAFF.